One sample yielded the 8 T cell receptor beta chains listed below, sequenced in a study of shared clonotypes between healthy human individuals. Repertoires were generated with immunoSEQ multiplex PCR, while TCRdb's copy carries only in-frame clones and drops some. The sample lists 450,000 to 700,000 clones, about 95% seen once, with 0.11% in the top ten. Naive CD8 cells lacked CD45RO and underwent positive selection for CCR7, leaving out terminally differentiated effector memory CD45RA+ cells. Source material: naive CD8+ T cells sorted from blood. These receptors all come from a woman under 40 in good health.

The chain carries TRBV2 and TRBJ2-7; TRBD2 matches at 14 bases. Trimming took 6 bases from V and 2 from J; bases not matched to a gene: 3. The CDR3 runs to 15 residues. CDR1 SNHLY and CDR2 FYNNEI come from the germline V gene. CDR3 loop: CASRTTSGGAYEQYF. DNA of the CDR3: TGTGCCAGCAGGACGACTAGCGGGGGGGCCTACGAGCAGTACTTC.

V usage is TRBV5-6 and J usage is TRBJ2-1; D not resolved. V lost 0 bases to trimming and J lost 6 bases, with 13 bases between them. Looked up from germline, CDR1 is SGHDT and CDR2 is YYEEEE. The CDR3 loop spans 15 amino acids. The CDR3 spells CASSLGGPAPNEQFF. The CDR3 DNA sequence: TGTGCCAGCAGCTTGGGTGGACCCGCGCCCAATGAGCAGTTCTTC.

The chain is built from TRBV5-6 and TRBJ1-1; no reliable D call. Germline V CDR1 and CDR2: SGHDT, YYEEEE. The CDR3 contains 14 residues. Between the trimmed V and J ends, which lost 2 bases and 1 base, there was a span of 9 bases. CDR3 sequence (DNA): TGTGCCAGCAGCTTCAGAGGGTCGAACACTGAAGCTTTCTTT. Protein product: CASSFRGSNTEAFF.

The rearrangement joins TRBV19 to TRBJ2-3, with a tentative D call TRBD1 (6 bases). V gave up 7 bases and J gave up 3 bases, with 11 bases separating them. In germline, CDR1 is LNHDA, CDR2 SQIVND (reference sequence). This CDR3 contains 13 residues. CDR3 DNA sequence: TGTGCCAGTACCCTAGGGGGTACAGATACGCAGTATTTT. Protein product: CASTLGGTDTQYF.

The V gene is TRBV29-1, the J gene TRBJ1-1, with D unclear. The germline CDR1 and CDR2 sequences are SQVTM and ANQGSEA. The CDR3 has 11 amino acids. Trimming removed 4 bases at V and 0 bases at J, with 3 bases between. CDR3 DNA sequence: TGCAGCGTTGTGGTGAACACTGAAGCTTTCTTT. It specifies CSVVVNTEAFF.

The chain couples TRBV20-1 to TRBJ1-2; no firm D call. The CDR3 consists of 9 residues. Trimming shortened V by 5 bases and J by 6 bases, and 4 bases separated the two germline ends. Germline V gene lookup returns CDR1 DFQATT and CDR2 SNEGSKA (reference sequence). The CDR3 sequence is CSAFDGYTF. In nucleotides, the CDR3 is TGCAGTGCTTTTGATGGCTACACCTTC.

CDR3 DNA: TGCGCCAGCAGCTTGTCTCGGGACAGGGTCTACAATGAGCAGTTCTTC. Translation: CASSLSRDRVYNEQFF. The V gene is TRBV5-1, the J gene TRBJ2-1; 9 nucleotides agree with TRBD1. The germline V gene encodes CDR1 SGHRS and CDR2 YFSETQ. V lost 1 base, J lost 3 bases, and 5 bases stayed unmatched. This CDR3 region has 16 residues. The whole variable domain, filled in from reference TRBV5-1 and TRBJ2-1, reads KAGVTQTPRYLIKTRGQQVTLSCSPISGHRSVSWYQQTPGQGLQFLFEYFSETQRNKGNFPGRFSGRQFSNSRSEMNVSTLELGDSALYLCASSLSRDRVYNEQFFGPGTRLTVL.

The rearrangement joins TRBV7-9 to TRBJ2-4, with TRBD1 as a possible D gene (6 bases). V lost 5 bases to trimming and J lost 2 bases, with 13 bases between them. CDR3 size: 15 residues. Germline-derived CDR1 and CDR2 are SEHNR and FQNEAQ (reference sequence). DNA for the CDR3: TGTGCCAGCAGCCATTCACAGGGAACCAAAAACATTCAGTACTTC. Protein product: CASSHSQGTKNIQYF. Based on the CDR3 plus reference TRBV7-9 and TRBJ2-4, the full variable domain is DTGVSQNPRHKITKRGQNVTFRCDPISEHNRLYWYRQTLGQGPEFLTYFQNEAQLEKSRLLSDRFSAERPKGSFSTLEIQRTEQGDSAMYLCASSHSQGTKNIQYFGAGTRLSVL.